Listed here are 18 T cell receptor beta chains from one sample, sequenced in a study of blood T cell repertoires in COVID-19. The data were produced by immunoSEQ multiplex PCR, yet TCRdb's version contains in-frame clones alone and is incomplete. The sample has 300,000 or so clones, about nine tenths seen once. The sample comprised peripheral blood. The receptor source for this set is a man aged 50 to 59 with active or convalescent COVID-19.

The V call is TRBV29-1, the J call TRBJ2-3; D is unresolved. This CDR3 contains 13 residues. The germline V gene encodes CDR1 SQVTM and CDR2 ANQGSEA. CDR3 in amino acids: CLASARSTDTQYF. CDR3 bases: TGCCTGGCTAGTGCGCGTAGCACAGATACGCAGTATTTT.

The rearrangement links TRBV30 to TRBJ2-2, with D possibly being TRBD2 (5 bases). CDR1 GTSNPN and CDR2 SVGIG come from the germline V gene (reference sequence). V lost 0 bases to trimming and J lost 8 bases, with 16 bases between them. The CDR3 totals 15 residues. The CDR3 loop reads CAWSVKARTSGELFF. CDR3 sequence (DNA): TGTGCCTGGAGTGTTAAGGCTAGGACTTCGGGGGAGCTGTTTTTT. The full variable domain, in which reference TRBV30 and TRBJ2-2 provide the parts outside the CDR3, is SQTIHQWPATLVQPVGSPLSLECTVEGTSNPNLYWYRQAAGRGLQLLFYSVGIGQISSEVPQNLSASRPQDRQFILSSKKLLLSDSGFYLCAWSVKARTSGELFFGEGSRLTVL.

This chain links TRBV19 with TRBJ2-7; 10 nucleotides match TRBD1. The CDR3 spans 14 residues. J was trimmed by 5 bases and V by 4 bases; bases with no gene match: 5. The germline V gene has CDR1 LNHDA and CDR2 SQIVND (reference sequence). The CDR3 bases are TGTGCCAGTAGTAAGGGGACAGGGGCGAACGAGCAGTACTTC. Translating it yields CASSKGTGANEQYF.

The chain joins TRBV28 to TRBJ1-6; D is ambiguous. The V gene's germline CDR1 is MDHEN and CDR2 SYDVKM. Trimming took 8 bases from V and 6 from J, leaving 14 bases between them. The CDR3 is 14 amino acids. For the CDR3, the DNA is TGTGCCAGCGGGCAATTATTCTCTAATTCACCCCTCCACTTT. It encodes CASGQLFSNSPLHF.

This chain uses TRBV10-3 with TRBJ1-1; D is ambiguous. The germline V and J ends were trimmed by 7 bases and 2 bases, with 11 bases remaining between them. The CDR3 runs to 13 residues. Germline loops: CDR1 ENHRY, CDR2 SYGVKD. The CDR3 loop reads CAINTQTNTEAFF. The CDR3 DNA reads as TGTGCCATCAATACGCAGACAAACACTGAAGCTTTCTTT.

This clone has just a few counts. The chain is built from TRBV27 and TRBJ2-7; TRBD1 aligns across 9 bases. In germline, CDR1 is MNHEY, CDR2 SMNVEV (reference sequence). The V gene end was trimmed by 6 bases and the J gene end by 4 bases; junction bases not matched to a gene: 10. This CDR3 spans 15 amino acids. The CDR3 protein is CASRKVGQGQYEQYF. The CDR3 nucleotides are TGTGCCAGCAGGAAGGTGGGACAGGGTCAATACGAGCAGTACTTC.

The V call is TRBV6-5, the J call TRBJ1-1, with D maybe TRBD1 (6 bases). This CDR3 has 13 residues. V lost 5 bases, J lost 4 bases, and 11 bases lay in between. Looked up from germline, CDR1 is MNHEY and CDR2 is SVGAGI. The CDR3 reads CASSTGIVTEAFF. The DNA for the CDR3 is TGTGCCAGCAGTACAGGGATTGTCACTGAAGCTTTCTTT.

This clone came up once. The J gene is TRBJ2-3, the V gene TRBV9; 11 bases map to TRBD2. From germline, CDR1 is SGDLS and CDR2 YYNGEE. The CDR3 totals 16 residues. The V segment lost 0 bases and the J segment 5 bases; nucleotides outside the gene matches: 5. The CDR3 nucleotides read TGTGCCAGCAGCGTAGGTAGCGGGAGGGCCCAAGATACGCAGTATTTT. This translates into CASSVGSGRAQDTQYF.

This clone was seen just once. The chain joins TRBV28 to TRBJ1-6, with D maybe TRBD1 (5 bases). CDR1 is MDHEN, CDR2 SYDVKM, per germline. The V end was cut by 6 bases, the J end by 6 bases, with 18 bases between. There are 16 residues in the CDR3. This CDR3 is CASSLGRGSANSPLHF. The CDR3 region has the DNA TGTGCCAGCAGCCTAGGGCGGGGCTCTGCTAATTCACCCCTCCACTTT.

J is TRBJ1-5 and V is TRBV27, with 8 positions matching TRBD1. The CDR3 totals 18 residues. CDR1 and CDR2 from the germline V gene are MNHEY and SMNVEV (reference sequence). V shed 5 bases, J shed 0 bases, and the junction held 12 bases outside the gene matches. The CDR3 reads CASSPRQGRLFSNQPQHF. Written as DNA, the CDR3 is TGTGCCAGCAGTCCAAGACAGGGGCGCCTTTTTAGCAATCAGCCCCAGCATTTT.

This clone has just one count. This chain joins TRBV24-1 and TRBJ2-3; 11 positions agree with TRBD2. Germline V CDR1 and CDR2: KGHDR, SFDVKD. The CDR3 contains 17 residues. The V segment lost 1 base and the J segment 6 bases; nucleotides outside the gene matches: 8. The CDR3 coding sequence is TGTGCCACCAGTGATTTTGACGGGACTAGCGGTTTTGATACGCAGTATTTT. Translated, it gives CATSDFDGTSGFDTQYF.

The chain employs TRBV10-3 and TRBJ1-4; D may be TRBD1 (6 bases). Per the germline V gene, CDR1 is ENHRY and CDR2 is SYGVKD. The CDR3 is 13 amino acids. V lost 11 bases and J 1 base, leaving 11 bases between the germline ends. CDR3 coding DNA: TGTGCCTCCCAGGGGAGAACTAATGAAAAACTGTTTTTT. It codes for CASQGRTNEKLFF.

In nucleotides, the CDR3 is TGTGCCAGCAGCTCCCCTAGCGCGAGCTCCTACAATGAGCAGTTCTTC. Encoded protein: CASSSPSASSYNEQFF. V usage is TRBV2 and J usage is TRBJ2-1; maybe TRBD2 (6 bases). This CDR3 comprises 16 residues. Trimming took 6 bases from V and 0 from J, leaving 15 bases between them. From germline, CDR1 is SNHLY and CDR2 FYNNEI.

This chain joins TRBV19 and TRBJ1-5; TRBD1 agrees at 9 bases. CDR3 size: 16 residues. V lost 6 bases and J lost 1; bases outside the gene matches: 7. The V gene's germline CDR1 is LNHDA and CDR2 SQIVND (reference sequence). In DNA, the CDR3 is TGTGCCAGTAGGCTACAGGGGGCTGGAAGCAATCAGCCCCAGCATTTT. The encoded protein is CASRLQGAGSNQPQHF.

The CDR3 DNA reads as TGTGCCAGCAGCCAAATGCCGGTAGGGGCAGGTTACGAGCAGTACTTC. It encodes CASSQMPVGAGYEQYF. J is TRBJ2-7 and V is TRBV3-1 (or the pseudogene TRBV3-2); D possibly corresponds to TRBD1 (5 bases). The CDR3 is 16 amino acids. Trimming took off 2 bases at V and 4 bases at J, with 18 bases between the two ends. From germline, CDR1 is LGHDT and CDR2 YNNKEL (reference sequence).

The V call is TRBV5-1, the J call TRBJ1-2, with D possibly matching TRBD1 (6 bases). V gave up 0 bases and J gave up 8 bases, with 11 bases separating them. Germline assignment: CDR1 SGHRS and CDR2 YFSETQ. This CDR3 is built from 13 residues. The CDR3 region is CASSLDRVSGYTF. Here the CDR3 DNA reads TGCGCCAGCAGCTTGGACAGGGTGAGCGGCTACACCTTC.

As concerns this clone: The identical CDR3 is also encoded by other nucleotide sequences in the sample. The chain joins TRBV19 to TRBJ2-5; D may be TRBD1 (5 bases). The CDR3 spans 13 residues. The germline gives CDR1 LNHDA, CDR2 SQIVND (reference sequence). V lost 5 bases and J lost 2, with 9 bases in between. The CDR3 protein is CASSSQGQETQYF. The CDR3 DNA sequence: TGTGCCAGTAGTTCTCAGGGACAAGAGACCCAGTACTTC.

This clone was observed a single time. V gene TRBV7-3 combines with J gene TRBJ2-1; the match to TRBD1 covers 11 bases. This CDR3 is built from 18 residues. The V gene's germline CDR1 is SGHTA and CDR2 FQGTGA. The junction had 4 bases not matched to a gene; V was cut back by 0 bases and J by 0 bases. The CDR3 spells CASSLTGTGGSSYNEQFF. The CDR3 DNA reads TGTGCCAGCAGCTTAACGGGGACAGGGGGTTCCTCCTACAATGAGCAGTTCTTC.